The source of this TCR beta chain is a study of cytomegalovirus exposure and HLA in healthy donors. The CDR3 sequence is 16 residues long. J lost 0 bases, V lost 0 bases, and 2 bases had no gene match. CDR1 is LGHNA and CDR2 is YSLEER in the germline V gene. The PCR ran on 60 Vbeta and 13 Jbeta primers. The data were produced by immunoSEQ multiplex PCR, yet TCRdb's version contains in-frame clones alone and is incomplete. The sample totals about 55,000 clones; its top ten clones hold approximately 10%. Sequencing used PBMCs. The TCR originated in a man in his forties or fifties in good health and CMV-seropositive. The chain recombines TRBV4-3 with TRBJ2-1; 7 bases agree with TRBD1. This CDR3 is CASSQEGQPSYNEQFF. In nucleotides, the CDR3 is TGCGCCAGCAGCCAAGAGGGACAGCCCTCCTACAATGAGCAGTTCTTC.